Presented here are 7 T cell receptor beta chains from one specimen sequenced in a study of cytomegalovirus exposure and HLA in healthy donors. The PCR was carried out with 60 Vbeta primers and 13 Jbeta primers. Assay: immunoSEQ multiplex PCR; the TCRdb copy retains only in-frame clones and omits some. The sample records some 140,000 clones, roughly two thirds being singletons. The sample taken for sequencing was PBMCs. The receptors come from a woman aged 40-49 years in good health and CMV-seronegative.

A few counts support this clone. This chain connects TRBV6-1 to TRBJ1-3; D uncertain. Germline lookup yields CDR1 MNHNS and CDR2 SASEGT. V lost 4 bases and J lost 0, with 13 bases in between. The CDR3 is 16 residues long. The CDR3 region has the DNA TGTGCCAGCAGTGTAGATGGGAGAGTCTCTGGAAACACCATATATTTT. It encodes CASSVDGRVSGNTIYF.

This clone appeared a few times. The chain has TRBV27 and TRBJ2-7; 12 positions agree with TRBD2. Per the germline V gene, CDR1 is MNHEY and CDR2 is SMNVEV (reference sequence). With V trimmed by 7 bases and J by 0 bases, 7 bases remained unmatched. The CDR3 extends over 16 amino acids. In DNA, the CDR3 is TGTGCCAGCAAGGGGACTAGCGGGTCGAGCTCCTACGAGCAGTACGTC. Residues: CASKGTSGSSSYEQYV.

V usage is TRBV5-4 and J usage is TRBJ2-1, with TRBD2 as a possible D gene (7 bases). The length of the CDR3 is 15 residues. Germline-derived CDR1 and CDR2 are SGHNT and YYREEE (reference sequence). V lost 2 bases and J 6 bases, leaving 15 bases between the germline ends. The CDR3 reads CASSFGGGHSNEQFF. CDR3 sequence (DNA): TGTGCCAGCAGCTTTGGCGGGGGCCACTCCAATGAGCAGTTCTTC.

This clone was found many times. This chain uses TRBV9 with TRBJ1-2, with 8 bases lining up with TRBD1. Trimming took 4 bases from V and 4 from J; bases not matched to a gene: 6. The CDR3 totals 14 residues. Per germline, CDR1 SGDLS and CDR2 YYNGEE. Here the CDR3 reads CASSYIGQGYGYTF. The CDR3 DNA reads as TGTGCCAGCAGCTACATAGGACAGGGCTATGGCTACACCTTC.

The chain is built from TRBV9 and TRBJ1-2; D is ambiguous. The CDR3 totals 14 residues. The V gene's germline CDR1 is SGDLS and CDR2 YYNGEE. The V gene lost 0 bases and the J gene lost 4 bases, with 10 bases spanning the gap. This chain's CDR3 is CASSVGRQSYGYTF. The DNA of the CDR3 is TGTGCCAGCAGCGTAGGCAGGCAGTCCTATGGCTACACCTTC.

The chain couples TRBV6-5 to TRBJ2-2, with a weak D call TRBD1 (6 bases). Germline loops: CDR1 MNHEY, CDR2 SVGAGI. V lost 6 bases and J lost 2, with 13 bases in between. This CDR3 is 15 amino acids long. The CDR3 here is CASRRGQTNTGELFF. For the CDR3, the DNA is TGTGCCAGCAGGAGAGGACAGACCAACACCGGGGAGCTGTTTTTT.

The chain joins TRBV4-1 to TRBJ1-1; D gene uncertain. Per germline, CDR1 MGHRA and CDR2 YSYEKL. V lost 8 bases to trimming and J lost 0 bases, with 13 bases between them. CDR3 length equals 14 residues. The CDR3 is CASGPEALNTEAFF. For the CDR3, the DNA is TGCGCCAGCGGCCCCGAGGCCCTGAACACTGAAGCTTTCTTT.